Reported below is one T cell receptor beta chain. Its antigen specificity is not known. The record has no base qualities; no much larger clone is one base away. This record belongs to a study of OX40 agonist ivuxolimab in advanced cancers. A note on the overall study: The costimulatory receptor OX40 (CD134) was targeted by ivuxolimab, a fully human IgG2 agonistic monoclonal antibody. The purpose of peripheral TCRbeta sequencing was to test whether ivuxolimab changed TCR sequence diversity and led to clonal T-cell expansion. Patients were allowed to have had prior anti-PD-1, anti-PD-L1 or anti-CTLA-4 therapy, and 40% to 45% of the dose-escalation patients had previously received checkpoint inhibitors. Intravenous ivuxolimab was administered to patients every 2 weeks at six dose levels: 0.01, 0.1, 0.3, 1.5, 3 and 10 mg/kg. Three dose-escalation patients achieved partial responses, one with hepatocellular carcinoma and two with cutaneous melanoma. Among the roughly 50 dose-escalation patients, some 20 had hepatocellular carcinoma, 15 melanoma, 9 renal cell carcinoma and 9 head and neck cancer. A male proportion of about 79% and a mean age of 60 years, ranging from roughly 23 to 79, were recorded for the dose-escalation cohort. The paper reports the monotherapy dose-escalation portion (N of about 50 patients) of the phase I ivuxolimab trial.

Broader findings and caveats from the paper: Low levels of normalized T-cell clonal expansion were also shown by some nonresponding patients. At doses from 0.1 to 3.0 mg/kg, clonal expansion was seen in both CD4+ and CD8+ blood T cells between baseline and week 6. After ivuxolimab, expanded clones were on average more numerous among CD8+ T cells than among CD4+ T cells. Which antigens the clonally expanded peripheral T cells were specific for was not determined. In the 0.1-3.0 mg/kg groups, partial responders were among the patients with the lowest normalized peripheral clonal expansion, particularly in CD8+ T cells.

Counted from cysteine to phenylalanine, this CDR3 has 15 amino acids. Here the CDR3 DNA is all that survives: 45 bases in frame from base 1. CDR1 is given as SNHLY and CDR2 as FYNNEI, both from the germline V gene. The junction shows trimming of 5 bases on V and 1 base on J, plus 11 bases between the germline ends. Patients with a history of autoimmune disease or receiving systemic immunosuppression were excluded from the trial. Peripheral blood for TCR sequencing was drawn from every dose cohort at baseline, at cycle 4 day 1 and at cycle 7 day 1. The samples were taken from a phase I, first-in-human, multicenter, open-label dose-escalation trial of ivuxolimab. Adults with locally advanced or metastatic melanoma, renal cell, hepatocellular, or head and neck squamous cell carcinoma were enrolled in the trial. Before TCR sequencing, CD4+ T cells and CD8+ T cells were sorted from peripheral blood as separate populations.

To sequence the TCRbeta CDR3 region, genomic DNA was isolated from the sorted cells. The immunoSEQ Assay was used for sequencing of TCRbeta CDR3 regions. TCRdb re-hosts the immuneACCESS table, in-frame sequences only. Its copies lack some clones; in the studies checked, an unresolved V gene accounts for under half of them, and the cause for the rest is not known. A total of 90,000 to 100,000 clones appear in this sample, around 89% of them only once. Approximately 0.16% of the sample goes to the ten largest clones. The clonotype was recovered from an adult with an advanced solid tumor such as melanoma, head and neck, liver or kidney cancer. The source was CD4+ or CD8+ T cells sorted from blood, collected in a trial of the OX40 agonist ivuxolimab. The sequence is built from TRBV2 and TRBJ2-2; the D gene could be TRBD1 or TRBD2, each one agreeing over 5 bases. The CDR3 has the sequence CASSPPGRNTGELFF. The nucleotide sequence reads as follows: TGTGCCAGCAGTCCTCCGGGACGGAACACCGGGGAGCTGTTTTTT.